These T cell receptor beta chains were read from a single sample in a study of siplizumab effects on memory and regulatory T cells. The data were produced by immunoSEQ multiplex PCR, yet TCRdb's version contains in-frame clones alone and is incomplete. The sample holds about 120,000 clones, 94% seen once. The sequencing input was non-Treg CD4+ T cells sorted from blood. The receptors were sampled from a human donor in good health. CDR3s include the opening cysteine and the closing phenylalanine or tryptophan. D genes are given only for firm matches. Size is omitted from some rows. Given values are once, few, many or a class for expanded clones.

>.|TRBV7-9|.|TRBJ2-1
TGTGCCAGCAGTATGGGATACTCCTACAATGAGCAGTTCTTC
CASSMGYSYNEQFF
>.|TRBV23-1|.|TRBJ2-1
TGCGCCAGCCCCCAAGGAGATGAGCAGTTCTTC
CASPQGDEQFF
>.|TRBV19|.|TRBJ2-1
TGTGCCAGTAGAAGTGTGGAAAGCTCCTACAATGAGCAGTTCTTC
CASRSVESSYNEQFF
>.|TRBV6-1|.|TRBJ1-1
TGTGCCAGCAGTGACCTACAGGGAGGCACTGAAGCTTTCTTT
CASSDLQGGTEAFF
>.|TRBV5-1|TRBD2|TRBJ2-1
TGCGCCAGCAGCGAAAGAAAGGGGAGGGGTGCCAATGAGCAGTTCTTC
CASSERKGRGANEQFF
>.|TRBV2|TRBD2|TRBJ2-1
TGTGCCAGCACCAGGGAGAATAGCGGGCCATACAATGAGCAGTTCTTC
CASTRENSGPYNEQFF
>.|TRBV7-8|.|TRBJ1-2
TGTGCCAGCAGCTTAGCGAGTTCAGGGGCGAACTATGGCTACACCTTC
CASSLASSGANYGYTF
>.|TRBV7-9|.|TRBJ1-5
TGTGCCAGCAGCCCCCTCGGGGCGTGGGGGAATCAGCCCCAGCATTTT
CASSPLGAWGNQPQHF
>.|TRBV14|.|TRBJ1-4
TGTGCCAGCAGCAGGGGCTATAATGAAAAACTGTTTTTT
CASSRGYNEKLFF
>.|TRBV19|.|TRBJ1-5
TGTGCCAGTAGTATGGTACAGAACAATCAGCCCCAGCATTTT
CASSMVQNNQPQHF
>.|TRBV7-3|.|TRBJ2-7
TGTGCCAGCAGTATTGGAGATACCTACGAGCAGTACTTC
CASSIGDTYEQYF
>once|TRBV25-1|.|TRBJ2-3
TGTGCCAGCAGTGAATCCCGTAAGGGAGGCACAGATACGCAGTATTTT
CASSESRKGGTDTQYF
>.|TRBV11-2|.|TRBJ2-7
TGTGCCAGCAGCTTAGTACAGTTGACCTACGAGCAGTACTTC
CASSLVQLTYEQYF
>.|TRBV5-4|TRBD2|TRBJ2-2
TGTGCCAGCAGCTTGGGCGGGAGGGGAAACACCGGGGAGCTGTTTTTT
CASSLGGRGNTGELFF
>.|TRBV6-5|.|TRBJ2-5
TGTGCCAGCAGTTGGAGGTACCAAGAGACCCAGTACTTC
CASSWRYQETQYF
>.|TRBV15|.|TRBJ2-3
TGTGCCACCAGCAGAGATGGATACACGCAGTATTTT
CATSRDGYTQYF
>.|TRBV11-2|.|TRBJ1-3
TGTGCCAGCAGCTTCGGTCAGGGTGGAAACACCATATATTTT
CASSFGQGGNTIYF
>.|TRBV5-1|.|TRBJ2-3
TGCGCCAGCAGCACGGTACTTTCTAGCACAGATACGCAGTATTTT
CASSTVLSSTDTQYF
>.|TRBV6-1|.|TRBJ2-6
TGTGCCAGCAGTGAATTTTGGAGCTCTGGGGCCAACGTCCTGACTTTC
CASSEFWSSGANVLTF
>.|TRBV5-6|TRBD1|TRBJ2-2
TGTGCCAGCAGCTTGGCAGGCAGGGGGTTCATCGGGGAGCTGTTTTTT
CASSLAGRGFIGELFF
>.|TRBV18|.|TRBJ2-5
TGTGCCAGCTCACCGATTAGTGGGGCAGAGACCCAGTACTTC
CASSPISGAETQYF
>few|TRBV30|TRBD1|TRBJ1-1
TGTGCCTGGAGGTGGCGGGACAGGAACACTGAAGCTTTCTTT
CAWRWRDRNTEAFF
>.|TRBV25-1|.|TRBJ2-7
TGTGCCAGCAGTGGCCGTGTAAACGAGCAGTACTTC
CASSGRVNEQYF
>.|TRBV23-1|.|TRBJ1-1
TGCGCCAGCAGTCTCGGAGGGGGTGAAGCTTTCTTT
CASSLGGGEAFF
>.|TRBV19|.|TRBJ2-2
TGTGCCAGTAGTATAAGGGGGGACGCGAACACCGGGGAGCTGTTTTTT
CASSIRGDANTGELFF
>.|TRBV11-2|.|TRBJ2-1
TGTGCCAGCAGCTTAGATCTTCTGCATTTCAATGAGCAGTTCTTC
CASSLDLLHFNEQFF
>.|TRBV18|.|TRBJ1-5
TGTGCCAGCTCATCGACAAACGATCAGCCCCAGCATTTT
CASSSTNDQPQHF
>.|TRBV6-1|.|TRBJ2-1
TGTGCCAGCAGTGAAGCCGCAGGGGGGGGATTAAATGAGCAGTTCTTC
CASSEAAGGGLNEQFF
>.|TRBV5-1|TRBD1|TRBJ2-7
TGCGCCAGCAGCTGGACAGGGGGCGCCGATCCATCCCTCGGGGAGCAGTACTTC
CASSWTGGADPSLGEQYF
>.|TRBV10-2|.|TRBJ2-5
TGCGCCAGCAGTGAGTCGGGGGTTGGGGGGACCCAGTACTTC
CASSESGVGGTQYF
>.|TRBV4-1|.|TRBJ2-5
TGCGCCAGCAGCCCGCCAGGGTTGGAGACCCAGTACTTC
CASSPPGLETQYF
>.|TRBV19|.|TRBJ1-1
TGTGCCAGTAATGGTAGGGCTAACACTGAAGCTTTCTTT
CASNGRANTEAFF
>once|TRBV6-5|.|TRBJ2-2
TGTGCCAGCAGTTGGCAGGTAGCTAACACCGGGGAGCTGTTTTTT
CASSWQVANTGELFF
>.|TRBV7-9|.|TRBJ1-1
TGTGCCAGCAGCCCACAGGTAACGGTTGAAGCTTTCTTT
CASSPQVTVEAFF
>.|TRBV29-1|.|TRBJ1-1
TGCAGCGGCGGGACCTCCCTACTGAACACTGAAGCTTTCTTT
CSGGTSLLNTEAFF
>.|TRBV6-5|.|TRBJ1-1
TGTGCCAGCAGTTACTCCCTAGGAGCTTTCTTT
CASSYSLGAFF
>.|TRBV18|.|TRBJ1-5
TGTGCCAGCTCACCTTCGACAAAAAGCAATCAGCCCCAGCATTTT
CASSPSTKSNQPQHF
>.|TRBV6-1|TRBD2|TRBJ2-1
TGTGCCAGCAGTGCGACTAGCGGGGGAGAGTACGGAAATGAGCAGTTCTTC
CASSATSGGEYGNEQFF
>.|TRBV7-3|.|TRBJ2-2
TGTGCCAGCAGCCCTTTCACACCTGGAACCGGGGAGCTGTTTTTT
CASSPFTPGTGELFF
>.|TRBV19|TRBD1|TRBJ2-1
TGTGCCAGTAGTATCTCCTACAGGGGCTCCTACAATGAGCAGTTCTTC
CASSISYRGSYNEQFF
>.|TRBV11-1|TRBD1|TRBJ2-5
TGTGCCAGCAGCTTCGGGACAGGGGGCGCCGGGGAGACCCAGTACTTC
CASSFGTGGAGETQYF
>once|TRBV6-5|TRBD1|TRBJ1-5
TGTGCCAGCAGTTACTCTCAGGGGGCGCAAGGTCAGCCCCAGCATTTT
CASSYSQGAQGQPQHF
>once|TRBV19|TRBD2|TRBJ2-2
TGTGCCAGTAGTATGGCCCGGTTGCGGGGGGGCGTCGGGGAGCTGTTTTTT
CASSMARLRGGVGELFF
>.|TRBV27|.|TRBJ1-1
TGTGCCAGCAGTTTTTCAGCGAATCGATTGAACACTGAAGCTTTCTTT
CASSFSANRLNTEAFF
>.|TRBV11-2|TRBD1|TRBJ2-6
TGTGCCAGCAGACAATACAGGGGGAACTCTGGGGCCAACGTCCTGACTTTC
CASRQYRGNSGANVLTF
>.|TRBV30|.|TRBJ1-2
TGTGCCTGGGGCACAGGGACCGGCTACACCTTC
CAWGTGTGYTF
>few|TRBV7-9|TRBD2|TRBJ2-3
TGTGCCAGCAGCTTAGGGGCTAGCGGGGATACAGATACGCAGTATTTT
CASSLGASGDTDTQYF
>.|TRBV6-1|.|TRBJ1-2
TGTGCCAGCAGTGAAGTCCCGGCAGGGTCCGGCTACACCTTC
CASSEVPAGSGYTF
>.|TRBV27|.|TRBJ2-7
TGTGCCAGCAGTCCCAGAGTAAGGGACACTCAGGATTACGAGCAGTACTTC
CASSPRVRDTQDYEQYF
>.|TRBV25-1|TRBD2|TRBJ2-3
TGTGCCAGCAACGCCGGCGGGGGGGAAAATACAGATACGCAGTATTTT
CASNAGGGENTDTQYF
>once|TRBV6-1|TRBD1|TRBJ2-5
TGTGCCAGCAGTGACCGACAGGGCTTCCGAGGGACCCAGTACTTC
CASSDRQGFRGTQYF
>.|TRBV2|TRBD1|TRBJ2-5
TGTGCCAGCAGTGAAGTAGGGGGCAGGGAGACCCAGTACTTC
CASSEVGGRETQYF
>.|TRBV5-1|TRBD2|TRBJ2-1
TGCGCCAGCAGCTTGGCATACCTAGCGGGAGCAAATGAGCAGTTCTTC
CASSLAYLAGANEQFF
>.|TRBV7-8|.|TRBJ2-7
TGTGCCAGCACCAAGGAGGCTGGGGGTGGCTCCTACGAGCAGTACTTC
CASTKEAGGGSYEQYF